The T cell receptor beta chain under discussion was sequenced for a study of human T cells and chemical hapten exposure. Study as a whole: All through the roughly 26-week study, the scalp of each patient received diphenylcyclopropenone doses weekly. Patch tests put 0.01% DPC on the upper back, read at 6 days. General study results and limits: High-frequency TCRs, those above 1 in 1000, stayed the same after DPC sensitization.

Library preparation tagged each individual cDNA molecule with a unique molecular identifier. TCRdb processed the RACE reads anew with MiXCR; each CDR3 protein has one entry. Seen here are about 50,000 distinct CDR3 sequences, 9.5% to 10% observed once, and the top ten hold roughly 1.7%. CDR3 size: 14 residues. Between the trimmed V and J ends, which lost 6 bases and 9 bases, there was a span of 17 bases. The germline gives CDR1 SGHNT, CDR2 YENEEA. Regarding this clonotype: Its matching antigen is unknown.

The time point was: patch test 2, 6 weeks after DPC sensitization. This sample's treatment: therapeutic diphenylcyclopropenone sensitization with weekly scalp DPC. The sample in question was whole blood, obtained in connection with sensitization to the hapten diphenylcyclopropenone (DPC). This receptor was taken from a woman in her 50s with alopecia areata. Some clones in this sample may be carry-over from other donors' samples. This chain uses TRBV11-3 with TRBJ2-2; no clear D. CDR3 in amino acids: CASSFDPLARELFF. The DNA of the CDR3 is TGTGCCAGCAGTTTTGACCCTCTCGCCAGGGAGCTGTTTTTT. Based on the CDR3 plus reference TRBV11-3 and TRBJ2-2, the full variable domain is EAGVVQSPRYKIIEKKQPVAFWCNPISGHNTLYWYLQNLGQGPELLIRYENEEAVDDSQLPKDRFSAERLKGVDSTLKIQPAELGDSAVYLCASSFDPLARELFFGEGSRLTVL.